The 26 T cell receptor beta chains given below trace back to one sample, sequenced in a study of blood T cells in healthy people across ages. The second PCR ran about 7 to 12 cycles with a sample-barcoded 5' primer and J-beta primers. Via MiXCR, TCRdb re-called the 5' RACE reads, giving one row per CDR3 protein. The table shows 1.6 million or so distinct CDR3 sequences, with around 36% occurring only once. What was sequenced was blood. The receptors shown here come from a woman younger than 45 in good health.

About this clonotype: Its ends do not fully match the called genes, so a read error is possible. The chain links TRBV5-5 to TRBJ2-5; no firm D call. The CDR3 length is 14 residues. CDR1 SGHKS and CDR2 YYEKEE come from the germline V gene (reference sequence). This chain's CDR3 is CVSSLRLPQETQYF. In DNA, the CDR3 is TGTGTCAGCAGCTTGCGACTCCCCCAAGAGACCCAGTACTTC.

This clonotype was seen more than once but under ten times. This chain joins TRBV14 and TRBJ1-2; TRBD1 matches 9 bases. V gave up 4 bases and J gave up 2 bases; unmatched junction bases: 11. This CDR3 spans 17 amino acids. Germline CDR1 SGHDN, CDR2 FVKESK. The CDR3 nucleotides read TGTGCCAGCAGCCCTAAAACAGGGGGCATAAGGAACTATGGCTACACCTTC. The encoded protein is CASSPKTGGIRNYGYTF.

Only a few counts were recorded for this clonotype. The CDR3 region has the DNA TGCAGTGCTCACAGGGGAAGCTATGGCTACACCTTC. It specifies CSAHRGSYGYTF. This chain connects TRBV20-1 to TRBJ1-2; TRBD1 aligns across 7 bases. Germline V lookup: CDR1 DFQATT, CDR2 SNEGSKA (reference sequence). The V and J ends lost 5 bases and 4 bases, in that order; junction bases with no gene match: 4. This CDR3 comprises 12 residues.

The table lists this clonotype with a few counts. The chain uses TRBV3-1 and TRBJ2-7, with D hard to call. Per the germline V gene, CDR1 is LGHDT and CDR2 is YNNKEL (reference sequence). The V and J ends lost 5 bases and 3 bases respectively, with 11 bases between them. This CDR3 is built from 13 residues. The CDR3 loop reads CASSSTPNYEQYF. The DNA for the CDR3 is TGTGCCAGCAGCTCGACTCCGAACTACGAGCAGTACTTC.

The chain carries TRBV27 and TRBJ2-7, with D possibly being TRBD2 (6 bases). This CDR3 has 14 residues. V dropped 8 bases and J dropped 2 bases, with 16 bases sitting between them. Germline CDR1 reads MNHEY; CDR2 reads SMNVEV (reference sequence). DNA for the CDR3: TGTGCCAGCGGTCGGGGGTGGGGTACCTACGAGCAGTACTTC. This translates into CASGRGWGTYEQYF.

This clonotype was seen repeatedly, ten times or more. The chain employs TRBV12-3 or TRBV12-4 and TRBJ1-5, with TRBD1 matching 11 bases. There are 16 residues in the CDR3. The J segment lost 4 bases and the V segment lost 10 bases, leaving 12 bases of the junction unmatched. The CDR3 protein is CATKKDGTGGNQPQHF. Written as DNA, the CDR3 is TGTGCCACAAAGAAGGACGGGACAGGGGGTAATCAGCCCCAGCATTTT.

The chain links TRBV3-1 to TRBJ1-1, with D perhaps matching TRBD1 (6 bases). Germline CDR1 reads LGHDT; CDR2 reads YNNKEL (reference sequence). The CDR3 spans 15 residues. Trimming removed 4 bases at V and 1 base at J, with 13 bases between. The CDR3 DNA reads as TGTGCCAGCAGCCCCTGGGGGGGGCCGAACACTGAAGCTTTCTTT. As protein: CASSPWGGPNTEAFF.

The chain uses TRBV5-5 and TRBJ2-1, with TRBD1 matching 9 bases. Germline-derived CDR1 and CDR2 are SGHKS and YYEKEE (reference sequence). Germline trimming cut 2 bases from V and 2 bases from J; bases unmatched to any gene: 2. The CDR3 runs to 15 residues. Here the CDR3 reads CASSFGQGTYNEQFF. The CDR3 coding sequence is TGTGCCAGCAGCTTCGGACAGGGGACCTACAATGAGCAGTTCTTC.

Notes on this clonotype: This may be a read error: a much more frequent sequence differs by one nucleotide. The V gene is TRBV7-9, the J gene TRBJ1-1, with D unclear. V was clipped by 3 bases and J by 1 base, with 6 bases between them. Germline loops: CDR1 SEHNR, CDR2 FQNEAQ (reference sequence). The CDR3 extends over 13 amino acids. CDR3 DNA sequence: TGTGCCAGCAGCTTTGATAAGAACACTGAAGCTTTCTTT. It is translated as CASSFDKNTEAFF.

The rearrangement uses TRBV6-4 and TRBJ1-2; a weak D match, TRBD1 (6 bases). The CDR3 runs 20 residues. The V end lost 2 bases, the J end lost 4 bases, and 29 bases lay between the germline ends. In germline, CDR1 is MRHNA, CDR2 SNTAGT. Here the CDR3 reads CASSDPRVGQGSTASYGYTF. The DNA of the CDR3 is TGTGCCAGCAGTGACCCTCGGGTGGGGCAGGGGAGTACGGCTAGCTATGGCTACACCTTC.

This sequence joins TRBV6-6 and TRBJ1-5, with D uncertain. CDR1 is MNHNY, CDR2 SVGAGI, per germline (reference sequence). The CDR3 spans 14 residues. Between the trimmed V and J ends, which lost 8 bases and 6 bases, there was a span of 17 bases. Written as DNA, the CDR3 is TGTGCCAGCCGGAACGAGGTTACCCGTCAGCCCCAGCATTTT. Protein sequence: CASRNEVTRQPQHF.

V gene TRBV7-8 combines with J gene TRBJ2-3; possible D gene TRBD2, 5 bases. V lost 4 bases and J 0 bases, leaving 17 bases between the germline ends. The CDR3 sequence is 17 residues long. CDR1 is SGHVS and CDR2 is FQNEAQ in the germline V gene. CDR3 region: CASSSPGMADSTDTQYF. As DNA, the CDR3 is TGTGCCAGCAGCTCGCCCGGGATGGCGGATAGCACAGATACGCAGTATTTT.

The rearrangement uses TRBV5-1 and TRBJ2-7; the D gene is possibly TRBD1 (6 bases). The CDR3 is 15 amino acids. V lost 0 bases, J lost 3 bases, and 13 bases lay in between. The germline V gene has CDR1 SGHRS and CDR2 YFSETQ. CDR3 region: CASSLEDRVVYEQYF. For the CDR3, the DNA is TGCGCCAGCAGCTTGGAGGACAGAGTCGTCTACGAGCAGTACTTC.

The chain joins TRBV5-8 to TRBJ1-1, with TRBD1 identical over 9 bases. Germline V gives CDR1 SGHTS, CDR2 YDEGEE. The CDR3 has 14 amino acids. Losses at the gene ends were 2 bases for V and 4 bases for J; bases not matched to a gene: 3. The CDR3 is CASSFVGQGTEAFF. Here the CDR3 DNA reads TGTGCCAGCAGCTTCGTGGGACAGGGCACTGAAGCTTTCTTT.

This clonotype was found many times. CDR3 sequence (DNA): TGTGCCAGCAGCCGGGACGGAAACTATGGCTACACCTTC. Protein: CASSRDGNYGYTF. The chain couples TRBV5-5 to TRBJ1-2, with a tentative D call TRBD1 (5 bases). CDR1 and CDR2 from the germline V gene are SGHKS and YYEKEE (reference sequence). The CDR3 has 13 residues. The V gene lost 4 bases and the J gene lost 2 bases, with 9 bases spanning the gap.

This clonotype was detected only a few times. The genes are TRBV20-1 and TRBJ1-5; D remains ambiguous. In germline, CDR1 is DFQATT, CDR2 SNEGSKA (reference sequence). The CDR3 runs to 15 residues. Trimming removed 1 base at V and 0 bases at J, with 10 bases between. CDR3: CSARVQTNSNQPQHF. Here the CDR3 DNA reads TGCAGTGCTAGAGTGCAGACTAATAGCAATCAGCCCCAGCATTTT.

The gene calls are TRBV5-6 and TRBJ1-5; D might be TRBD1 (6 bases). This CDR3 is 16 amino acids long. Germline lookup yields CDR1 SGHDT and CDR2 YYEEEE. Trimming cost V 7 bases and J 3 bases, with 20 bases left between them. CDR3: CASLGPDSSHNQPQHF. The CDR3 bases are TGTGCCAGCTTGGGCCCGGACAGTTCGCACAATCAGCCCCAGCATTTT. Together with reference TRBV5-6 and TRBJ1-5, the CDR3 gives the full variable domain: DAGVTQSPTHLIKTRGQQVTLRCSPKSGHDTVSWYQQALGQGPQFIFQYYEEEERQRGNFPDRFSGHQFPNYSSELNVNALLLGDSALYLCASLGPDSSHNQPQHFGDGTRLSIL.

This clonotype turned up a few times. The gene calls are TRBV7-8 and TRBJ2-3; 12 bases are a match to TRBD2. Per the germline V gene, CDR1 is SGHVS and CDR2 is FQNEAQ. J was trimmed by 2 bases and V by 2 bases; bases with no gene match: 14. This CDR3 is built from 20 residues. The CDR3 region is CASSLNLAGGGVELTDTQYF. CDR3 in DNA: TGTGCCAGCAGCTTAAATCTAGCGGGGGGGGGAGTTGAACTCACAGATACGCAGTATTTT.

The J gene is TRBJ1-1, the V gene TRBV7-6, with D unresolved. V lost 4 bases to trimming and J lost 4 bases, with 13 bases between them. In germline, CDR1 is SGHVS, CDR2 FNYEAQ. The CDR3 has 14 amino acids. The CDR3 DNA reads TGTGCCAGCAGCTCCCGGGAGGCGGGCACTGAAGCTTTCTTT. It is translated as CASSSREAGTEAFF.

The CDR3 DNA reads TGTGCCGGAAGGACAGGGGTCTACGAGCAGTACTTC. Protein product: CAGRTGVYEQYF. The chain is built from TRBV30 and TRBJ2-7, with 9 bases identical to TRBD1. The junction had 5 bases not matched to a gene; V was cut back by 8 bases and J by 3 bases. CDR3 length: 12 residues. Germline CDR1 GTSNPN, CDR2 SVGIG (reference sequence).

V is TRBV4-1 and J is TRBJ1-1; 8 bases match TRBD1. The V gene's germline CDR1 is MGHRA and CDR2 YSYEKL. This CDR3 contains 14 residues. The J segment lost 7 bases and the V segment lost 4 bases, leaving 8 bases of the junction unmatched. In nucleotides, the CDR3 is TGCGCCAGCAGCCGCGAATGGACAGGGAATGAAGCTTTCTTT. Amino acids: CASSREWTGNEAFF.

This chain joins TRBV27 and TRBJ1-6; 11 bases map to TRBD1. The CDR3 has 16 residues. Germline CDR1 MNHEY, CDR2 SMNVEV (reference sequence). Unmatched junction bases numbered 11, after V lost 5 bases and J lost 11 bases. CDR3 sequence (DNA): TGTGCCAGCAGTCCCCGGGACAGGGGGGAAGCGGCACCCCTCCACTTT. This gives the protein CASSPRDRGEAAPLHF.

This chain links TRBV7-2 with TRBJ2-7; the D call may be TRBD1 or TRBD2 (5 bases each). Germline-derived CDR1 and CDR2 are SGHTA and FQGNSA. The CDR3 runs 12 residues. Trimming left V 7 bases short and J 4 bases short, with 11 bases between. CDR3 coding DNA: TGTGCCAGCACCGTGGGGGATTACGAGCAGTACTTC. This codes for CASTVGDYEQYF.

This clonotype was recorded at least ten times. The chain uses TRBV4-1 and TRBJ2-7, with D possibly being TRBD1 (5 bases). The CDR3 totals 14 residues. V gave up 1 base and J gave up 3 bases, with 10 bases separating them. Germline assignment: CDR1 MGHRA and CDR2 YSYEKL. This CDR3 is CASSQAKQDYEQYF. CDR3 in DNA: TGCGCCAGCAGCCAAGCGAAACAGGACTACGAGCAGTACTTC.

This clonotype has only a few counts. The rearrangement links TRBV5-5 to TRBJ1-6, with D uncertain. V was cut by 0 bases and J by 8 bases, with 15 bases left in between. CDR1 is SGHKS, CDR2 YYEKEE, per germline (reference sequence). This CDR3 spans 16 amino acids. The CDR3 region is CASSLETGALDSPLHF. CDR3 coding DNA: TGTGCCAGCAGCTTGGAAACGGGAGCCTTAGATTCACCCCTCCACTTT. Supplemented by reference TRBV5-5 and TRBJ1-6, the full variable domain reads DAGVTQSPTHLIKTRGQQVTLRCSPISGHKSVSWYQQVLGQGPQFIFQYYEKEERGRGNFPDRFSARQFPNYSSELNVNALLLGDSALYLCASSLETGALDSPLHFGNGTRLTVT.

The chain uses TRBV20-1 and TRBJ2-7; either TRBD1 or TRBD2 may supply D (5 bases each). This CDR3 has 14 amino acids. The germline V gene has CDR1 DFQATT and CDR2 SNEGSKA (reference sequence). Trimming left V 4 bases short and J 6 bases short, with 19 bases between. CDR3 nucleotide sequence: TGCAGTGCTAATCTGGGGGACGGAAGGGGCGAGCAGTACTTC. As protein: CSANLGDGRGEQYF.